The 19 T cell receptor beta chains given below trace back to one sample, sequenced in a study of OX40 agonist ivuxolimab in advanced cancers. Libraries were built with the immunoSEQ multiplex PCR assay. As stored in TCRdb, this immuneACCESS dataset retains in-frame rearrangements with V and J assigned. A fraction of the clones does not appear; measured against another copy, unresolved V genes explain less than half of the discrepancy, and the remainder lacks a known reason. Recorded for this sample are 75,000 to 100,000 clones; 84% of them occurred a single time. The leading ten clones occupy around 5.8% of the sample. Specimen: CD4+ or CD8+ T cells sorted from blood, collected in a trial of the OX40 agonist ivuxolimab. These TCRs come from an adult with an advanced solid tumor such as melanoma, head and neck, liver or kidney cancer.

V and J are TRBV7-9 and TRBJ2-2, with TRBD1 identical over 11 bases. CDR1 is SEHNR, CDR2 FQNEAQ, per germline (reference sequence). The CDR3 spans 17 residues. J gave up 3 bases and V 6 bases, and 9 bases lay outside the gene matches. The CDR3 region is CASSFIPGQGDTGELFF. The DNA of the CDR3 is TGTGCCAGCAGTTTTATCCCGGGACAGGGGGACACCGGGGAGCTGTTTTTT.

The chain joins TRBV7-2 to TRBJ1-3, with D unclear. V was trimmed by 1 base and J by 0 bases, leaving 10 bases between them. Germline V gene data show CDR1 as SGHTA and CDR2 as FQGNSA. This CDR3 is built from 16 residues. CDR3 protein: CASSLVVTGSGNTIYF. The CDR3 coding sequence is TGTGCCAGCAGCTTAGTGGTGACGGGCTCTGGAAACACCATATATTTT.

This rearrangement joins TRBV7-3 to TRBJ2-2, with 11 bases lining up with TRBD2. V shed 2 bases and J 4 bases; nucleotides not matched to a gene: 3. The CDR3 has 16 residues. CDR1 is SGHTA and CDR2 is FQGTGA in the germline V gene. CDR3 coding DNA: TGTGCCAGCAGCTTAGGGCTAGCGGGGGGCACCGGGGAGCTGTTTTTT. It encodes CASSLGLAGGTGELFF.

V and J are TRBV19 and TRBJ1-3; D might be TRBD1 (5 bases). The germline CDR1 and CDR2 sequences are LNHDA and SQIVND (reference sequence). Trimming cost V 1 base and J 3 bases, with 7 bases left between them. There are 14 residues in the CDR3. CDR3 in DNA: TGTGCCAGTAGTATAGGGGGCCTTGGAAACACCATATATTTT. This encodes CASSIGGLGNTIYF.

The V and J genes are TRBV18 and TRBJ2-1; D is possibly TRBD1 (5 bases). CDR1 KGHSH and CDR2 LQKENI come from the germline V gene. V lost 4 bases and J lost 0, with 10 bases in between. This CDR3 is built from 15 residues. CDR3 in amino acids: CASSRRVSSYNEQFF. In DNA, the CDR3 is TGTGCCAGCTCACGCAGGGTTAGCTCCTACAATGAGCAGTTCTTC.

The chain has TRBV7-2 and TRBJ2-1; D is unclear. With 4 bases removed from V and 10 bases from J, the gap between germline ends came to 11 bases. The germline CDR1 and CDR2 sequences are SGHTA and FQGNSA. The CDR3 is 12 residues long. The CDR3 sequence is CASSSTLSEQFF. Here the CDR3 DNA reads TGTGCCAGCAGCTCGACCCTAAGCGAGCAGTTCTTC.

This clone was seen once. CDR3 amino acids: CATSPGAGSTEAFF. CDR3 DNA: TGTGCCACTTCACCGGGGGCGGGGAGCACTGAAGCTTTCTTT. This chain links TRBV25-1 with TRBJ1-1; a possible D gene is TRBD1 (6 bases). Germline V lookup: CDR1 MGHDK, CDR2 SYGVNS. The CDR3 sequence is 14 residues long. V was shortened by 10 bases and J by 4 bases, with 19 bases between the two germline ends. Using reference TRBV25-1 and TRBJ1-1 for the parts outside the CDR3, the full variable domain is EADIYQTPRYLVIGTGKKITLECSQTMGHDKMYWYQQDPGMELHLIHYSYGVNSTEKGDLSSESTVSRIRTEHFPLTLESARPSHTSQYLCATSPGAGSTEAFFGQGTRLTVV.

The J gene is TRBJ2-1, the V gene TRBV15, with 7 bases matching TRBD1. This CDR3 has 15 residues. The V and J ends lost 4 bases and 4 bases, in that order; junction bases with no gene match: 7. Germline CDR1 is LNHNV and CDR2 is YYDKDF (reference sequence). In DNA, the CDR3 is TGTGCCACCAGCACTGACAGGGCTCAATACAATGAGCAGTTCTTC. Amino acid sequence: CATSTDRAQYNEQFF. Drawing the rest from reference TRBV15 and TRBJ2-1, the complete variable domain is DAMVIQNPRYQVTQFGKPVTLSCSQTLNHNVMYWYQQKSSQAPKLLFHYYDKDFNNEADTPDNFQSRRPNTSFCFLDIRSPGLGDTAMYLCATSTDRAQYNEQFFGPGTRLTVL.

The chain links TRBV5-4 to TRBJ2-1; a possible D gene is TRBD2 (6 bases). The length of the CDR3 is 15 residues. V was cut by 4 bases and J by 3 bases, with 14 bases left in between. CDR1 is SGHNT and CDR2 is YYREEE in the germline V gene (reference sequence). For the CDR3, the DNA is TGTGCCAGCAGCGGCCGGGACTCGGACTACAATGAGCAGTTCTTC. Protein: CASSGRDSDYNEQFF.

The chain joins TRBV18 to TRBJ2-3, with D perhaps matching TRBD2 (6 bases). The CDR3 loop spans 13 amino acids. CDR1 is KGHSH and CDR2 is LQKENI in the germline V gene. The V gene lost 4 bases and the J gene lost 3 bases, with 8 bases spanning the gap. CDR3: CASSRDFTDTQYF. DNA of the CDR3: TGTGCCAGCTCACGGGACTTTACAGATACGCAGTATTTT.

CDR3 sequence reads: CSVDHLGAGTEAFF. The CDR3 DNA sequence: TGCAGCGTTGATCATCTGGGGGCGGGGACTGAAGCTTTCTTT. The rearrangement joins TRBV29-1 to TRBJ1-1, with D possibly TRBD1 on 6 matching bases. Germline CDR1 and CDR2: SQVTM and ANQGSEA. The CDR3 is made up of 14 amino acids. V shed 3 bases and J shed 5 bases, with 16 bases lying between them.

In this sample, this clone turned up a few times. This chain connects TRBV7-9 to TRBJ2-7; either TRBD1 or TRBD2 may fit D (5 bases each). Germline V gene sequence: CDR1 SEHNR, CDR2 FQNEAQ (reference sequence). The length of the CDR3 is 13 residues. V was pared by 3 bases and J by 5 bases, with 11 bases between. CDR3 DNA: TGTGCCAGCAGCTTCACCGGGGCCCACGAGCAGTACTTC. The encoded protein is CASSFTGAHEQYF.

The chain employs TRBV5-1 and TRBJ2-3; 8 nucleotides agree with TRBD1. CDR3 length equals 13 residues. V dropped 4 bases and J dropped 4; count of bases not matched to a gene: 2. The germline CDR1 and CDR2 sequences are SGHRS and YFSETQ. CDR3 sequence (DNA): TGCGCCAGCAGCCCGGACAGGGCAGATACGCAGTATTTT. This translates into CASSPDRADTQYF.

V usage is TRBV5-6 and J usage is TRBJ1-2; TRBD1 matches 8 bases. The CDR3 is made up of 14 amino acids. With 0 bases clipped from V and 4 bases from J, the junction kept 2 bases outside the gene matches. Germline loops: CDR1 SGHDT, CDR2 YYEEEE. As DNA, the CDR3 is TGTGCCAGCAGCTTGGGCAGGGGGCCCTATGGCTACACCTTC. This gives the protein CASSLGRGPYGYTF.

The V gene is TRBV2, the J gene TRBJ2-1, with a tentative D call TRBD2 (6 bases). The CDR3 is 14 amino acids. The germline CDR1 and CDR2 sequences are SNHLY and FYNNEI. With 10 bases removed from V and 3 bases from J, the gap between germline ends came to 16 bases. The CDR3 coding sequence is TGTGCCATCCCTTGGAGGGGCGACTACAATGAGCAGTTCTTC. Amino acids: CAIPWRGDYNEQFF.

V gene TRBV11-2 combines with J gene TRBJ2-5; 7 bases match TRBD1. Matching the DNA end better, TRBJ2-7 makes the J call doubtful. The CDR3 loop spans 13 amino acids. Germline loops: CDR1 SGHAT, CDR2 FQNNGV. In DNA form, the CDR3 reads TGTGCCAGCAGCGCCCGACAGGGCCACGAGCAGTACTTC. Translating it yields CASSARQGHEQYF.

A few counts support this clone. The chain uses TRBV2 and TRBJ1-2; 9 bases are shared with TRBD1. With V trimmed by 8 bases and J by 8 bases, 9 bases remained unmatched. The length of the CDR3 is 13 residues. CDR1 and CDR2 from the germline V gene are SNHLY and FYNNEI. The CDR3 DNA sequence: TGTGCCAGCGGGGACAGGGCAGGTGGGGGCTACACCTTC. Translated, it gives CASGDRAGGGYTF.

The CDR3 DNA reads as TGTGCCAGCAGTTATTACCCCCAACGGGACAAAAATGAGCAGTTCTTC. Its translation is CASSYYPQRDKNEQFF. The chain uses TRBV6-5 and TRBJ2-1, with D perhaps TRBD1 (6 bases). V was clipped by 3 bases and J by 7 bases, with 19 bases between them. The CDR3 extends over 16 amino acids. Per germline, CDR1 MNHEY and CDR2 SVGAGI.

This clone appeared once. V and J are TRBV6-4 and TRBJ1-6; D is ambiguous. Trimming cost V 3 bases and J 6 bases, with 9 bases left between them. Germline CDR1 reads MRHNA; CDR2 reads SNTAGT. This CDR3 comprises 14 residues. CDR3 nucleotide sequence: TGTGCCAGCAGTGAAAATCTCCGTAATTCACCCCTCCACTTT. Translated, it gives CASSENLRNSPLHF.